This T cell receptor beta chain originates from a study of blood T cell repertoires in COVID-19. Study-wide context: Sample material is recorded as cDNA or gDNA derived from T cells, B-cell-depleted T cells, or PBMCs.

The length of the CDR3 is 13 residues. Germline loops: CDR1 MNHEY, CDR2 SVGAGI. Trimming pared 6 bases from V and 2 bases from J, leaving 10 bases between. Source study methods: Amplifying reference gene primers gave estimates of nucleated cell counts. Sequenced by immunoSEQ multiplex PCR; TCRdb stores in-frame clones only, minus some. V and J calls and clone size come straight from that table; D and trimming were deduced from the DNA. The table has some 66,000 clones, 82% seen once; the top ten hold under 8%. The chain joins TRBV6-5 to TRBJ1-1, with D possibly TRBD1 on 5 matching bases. This sequence originates from a man in his sixties with acute or convalescent COVID-19. The material sequenced was peripheral blood. The DNA for the CDR3 is TGTGCCAGCAGAATGACAGATAACACTGAAGCTTTCTTT. This codes for CASRMTDNTEAFF.